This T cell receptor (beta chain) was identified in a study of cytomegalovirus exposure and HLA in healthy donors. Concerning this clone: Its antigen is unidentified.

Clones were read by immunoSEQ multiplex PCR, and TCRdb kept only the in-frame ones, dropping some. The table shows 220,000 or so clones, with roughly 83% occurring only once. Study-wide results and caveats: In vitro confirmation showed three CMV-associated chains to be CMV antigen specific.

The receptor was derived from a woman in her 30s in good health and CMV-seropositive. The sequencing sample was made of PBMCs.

CDR3 bases: TGCGCCAGCAGCCAAGATATCGGGGGAGGGCCAGAGACCCAGTACTTC. It codes for CASSQDIGGGPETQYF. The chain combines TRBV4-1 with TRBJ2-5, with 7 bases lining up with TRBD2. V dropped 0 bases and J dropped 4; count of bases not matched to a gene: 8. From germline, CDR1 is MGHRA and CDR2 YSYEKL. This CDR3 region has 16 residues.